Below are 5 T cell receptor beta chains sequenced from a single sample in a study of beta chain features in type 1 diabetes. Expressed TCRB transcripts were sequenced, since all the RNA that had been isolated was reverse transcribed. Sequenced by immunoSEQ multiplex PCR; TCRdb stores in-frame clones only, minus some. The sample records under 450,000 clones, approximately 14% being singletons. Specimen: naive CD4+ T cells from blood. Receptor source: a man between 25 and 39 years old in good health.

The J gene is TRBJ2-5, the V gene TRBV5-4, with TRBD1 matching 7 bases. The CDR3 has 16 residues. V lost 0 bases to trimming and J lost 5 bases; unmatched junction nucleotides: 10. Germline V gene lookup returns CDR1 SGHNT and CDR2 YYREEE (reference sequence). CDR3 in amino acids: CASSLARAQGVETQYF. CDR3 bases: TGTGCCAGCAGCTTGGCGCGGGCGCAGGGGGTTGAGACCCAGTACTTC.

Only a few counts were recorded for this clone. The chain carries TRBV20-1 and TRBJ2-7, with D maybe TRBD2 (5 bases). CDR3 size: 11 residues. The ends were cut back, 3 bases at V and 3 bases at J, with 6 bases in the middle. Germline CDR1 DFQATT, CDR2 SNEGSKA (reference sequence). The CDR3 DNA follows: TGCAGTGCTAGCGGGGACTACGAGCAGTACTTC. Residues: CSASGDYEQYF.

This clone occurred a few times. This rearrangement joins TRBV2 to TRBJ2-7; 8 bases line up with TRBD1. The trim removed 6 bases at V and 3 bases at J, leaving 10 bases unmatched. The CDR3 loop spans 15 amino acids. CDR1 and CDR2 from the germline V gene are SNHLY and FYNNEI. CDR3 amino acids: CASRAGQGADYEQYV. The CDR3 DNA reads as TGTGCCAGCAGGGCAGGACAGGGTGCTGACTACGAGCAGTACGTC.

The chain has TRBV6-5 and TRBJ1-2, with D perhaps matching TRBD1 (6 bases). V was cut by 2 bases and J by 3 bases, with 7 bases left in between. The CDR3 sequence is 13 residues long. The germline gives CDR1 MNHEY, CDR2 SVGAGI. CDR3 DNA: TGTGCCAGCAGTTACCCAGGGGACTATGGCTACACCTTC. Residues: CASSYPGDYGYTF.

The chain carries TRBV29-1 and TRBJ2-2, with 10 nucleotides matching TRBD2. The trim removed 3 bases at V and 4 bases at J, leaving 11 bases unmatched. Germline V gene lookup returns CDR1 SQVTM and CDR2 ANQGSEA. The CDR3 has 17 amino acids. The CDR3 bases are TGCAGCGTTGAGGGGCCTAGCGGGAGCATCGGCACCGGGGAGCTGTTTTTT. It is translated as CSVEGPSGSIGTGELFF.